The next 7 T cell receptor beta chains were all read from a single sample in a study of T cell responses to AZD1222 COVID-19 vaccine. Here immunoSEQ multiplex PCR was the method, and the copy in TCRdb shows in-frame clones only, minus some. Among some 140,000 clones listed, 85% to 90% were seen once. The material was peripheral blood, obtained on day 0 of AZD1222 vaccination. The receptors here all came from an adult in good health.

The chain employs TRBV28 and TRBJ1-1; 7 positions agree with TRBD1. Germline V gives CDR1 MDHEN, CDR2 SYDVKM. The V and J ends lost 2 bases and 2 bases, in that order; junction bases with no gene match: 11. The CDR3 is 17 residues long. The CDR3 region is CASSLPHRQGRNTEAFF. CDR3 nucleotide sequence: TGTGCCAGCAGTTTACCCCATCGACAGGGTCGTAACACTGAAGCTTTCTTT.

The chain links TRBV6-5 to TRBJ2-7, with no clear D. This CDR3 has 11 amino acids. The germline CDR1 and CDR2 sequences are MNHEY and SVGAGI. With 2 bases removed from V and 3 bases from J, the gap between germline ends came to 2 bases. Here the CDR3 reads CASSYVYEQYF. The DNA of the CDR3 is TGTGCCAGCAGTTACGTCTACGAGCAGTACTTC.

This chain uses TRBV13 with TRBJ1-1, with 7 bases aligning to TRBD1. Trimming took 3 bases from V and 1 from J; bases not matched to a gene: 2. CDR1 and CDR2 (germline): PRHDT, FYEKMQ (reference sequence). This CDR3 contains 14 residues. CDR3 nucleotide sequence: TGTGCCAGCAGCTTGACAGGGAAGAACACTGAAGCTTTCTTT. Translating it yields CASSLTGKNTEAFF.

This clone has more than one count but fewer than ten. The chain couples TRBV27 to TRBJ2-5, with 10 bases aligning to TRBD1. The CDR3 is 15 residues long. V trimming: 6 bases; J trimming: 1 base; junction bases outside the gene matches: 5. Germline CDR1 reads MNHEY; CDR2 reads SMNVEV (reference sequence). The CDR3 DNA reads TGTGCCAGCAGAGGGACAGGGGCTGGCCAAGAGACCCAGTACTTC. It encodes CASRGTGAGQETQYF.

The V call is TRBV5-5, the J call TRBJ1-1; 8 bases line up with TRBD1. The germline V gene encodes CDR1 SGHKS and CDR2 YYEKEE (reference sequence). The CDR3 consists of 14 residues. The junction had 8 bases not matched to a gene; V was cut back by 0 bases and J by 10 bases. This CDR3 reads CASSLALDRAGAFF. In DNA, the CDR3 is TGTGCCAGCAGCTTGGCCCTGGACAGGGCAGGAGCTTTCTTT.

V and J are TRBV5-1 and TRBJ1-2; a weak D match, TRBD1 (5 bases). V lost 4 bases and J 7 bases, leaving 20 bases between the germline ends. CDR1 and CDR2 (germline): SGHRS, YFSETQ. CDR3 length equals 15 residues. The CDR3 is CASSDPGREVSGYTF. CDR3 sequence (DNA): TGCGCCAGCAGCGACCCGGGACGGGAAGTTTCTGGCTACACCTTC.

This rearrangement joins TRBV10-3 to TRBJ2-1; 12 bases fit TRBD2. Trimming cost V 4 bases and J 0 bases; bases outside gene matches: 4. Germline loops: CDR1 ENHRY, CDR2 SYGVKD. The CDR3 contains 17 residues. The CDR3 nucleotides are TGTGCCATCAGTGGACTAGCGGGAGCCAGCTCCTACAATGAGCAGTTCTTC. Protein sequence: CAISGLAGASSYNEQFF.